This section outlines one T cell receptor (beta chain) sequence together with its context. It has no known antigen specificity. No qualities accompany the bases; no much larger clone lies one base away. For TCR Vbeta sequencing, memory CD4+ T cells were sorted ex vivo from the peripheral blood of both healthy controls and narcolepsy patients. The sample originates from a study of T cells in narcolepsy (dated 2018 in TCRdb). Study-level background: Healthy control donors were enrolled in the study alongside patients who had narcolepsy type 1 or type 2 (NT1, NT2). The study sought autoreactive T cells targeting hypocretin neuron self-antigens (hypocretin, TRIB2) in narcolepsy patients, using TCR Vbeta sequencing to track clonotypes in blood and CSF.

Summary of the overall study and its limitations: In plots comparing CSF and blood CD4+ T cell clonotypes from the same patient, HCRT-specific and TRIB2-specific autoreactive clonotypes were highlighted. Patients and controls had comparable numbers of sequenced blood memory CD4+ clonotypes, averaging about 37,000 and 33,000, respectively. Certain blood memory CD4+ repertoires from patients and controls had no sequences that matched autoreactive T cell clones. According to the report, autoreactive clonotypes were detected serially in the blood of the same patients and of different patients, but not in healthy controls.

Receptors were amplified or captured by the immunoSEQ multiplex PCR assay. Drawn from immuneACCESS, this table holds only the in-frame rearrangements with V and J called that TCRdb kept. Clones are partly lost; checked studies trace under half to an unresolved V gene and leave the rest unexplained. For this sample the table gives over 30,000 clones, of which around 85% were detected only once. 1.5% to 2% of the sample rests with the top ten. The TCR was taken from a human donor with narcolepsy. Sequencing was performed on CD45RA- memory CD4+ T cells from PBMCs. Read against the paper, the sample's cell subset or site label means: memory T cells sorted ex vivo from peripheral blood.

At the DNA level, the sequence is TGTGCTAGTGGTTTGGTACGTGGCACCGGGGAGCTGTTTTTT. The translation is CASGLVRGTGELFF. In this chain, TRBV12-5 is recombined with TRBJ2-2, with the identity of the D gene unclear. According to the germline V gene, CDR1 reads LGHNT and CDR2 reads FRNRAP. Reading from cysteine to phenylalanine, the CDR3 counts 14 amino acids. Only the CDR3 region is kept as DNA, spanning 42 bases read in frame from base 1. V lost 0 bases and J lost 4 bases; the stretch between them is 6 bases long.